The table lists the clone carrying this TCR beta chain with many counts. These data belong to a study of tumor-infiltrating lymphocytes in primary liver carcinoma. The CDR3 runs to 15 residues. V gave up 4 bases and J gave up 3 bases; unmatched junction bases: 5. In germline, CDR1 is LNHNV, CDR2 YYDKDF (reference sequence). Researchers generated TCR beta cDNA from approximately 450 ng of total RNA, relying on a constant-region primer. Three nested multiplex PCR rounds of slightly modified ARM-PCR generated TCR beta libraries. Investigators reported that the first two PCR rounds, at 10 cycles each, used TRBV1-TRBV30 forward primers with a C-beta reverse primer. Each CDR3 protein is one row after TCRdb ran MiXCR on the multiplex PCR reads. The sample holds roughly 55,000 distinct CDR3 sequences, 55% to 75% seen once. Between roughly 17 and 30 mg of unsorted bulk tissue served as the source from which RNA and DNA were co-extracted.

The sequence came from a man aged 35 to 55 with primary liver carcinoma and hepatitis B virus infection. V is TRBV15 and J is TRBJ2-5; 10 bases are shared with TRBD1. The sample was liver tumor tissue from sampling region 2. The subset here: tumor region T2, inferior pole. CDR3 loop: CATSNWTGGEETQYF. DNA of the CDR3: TGTGCCACCAGCAACTGGACAGGGGGTGAAGAGACCCAGTACTTC.